A single T cell receptor beta chain is shown here with its context. Its antigen is undetermined. V gave up 4 bases and J gave up 7 bases, with 11 bases separating them. The germline V gene encodes CDR1 MGHRA and CDR2 YSYEKL. The CDR3 is 12 amino acids. Profiled with immunoSEQ multiplex PCR; TCRdb holds only in-frame clones, not every one. Here the sample spans some 78,000 clones, just over 95% being singletons. This entry comes from a study of human thymus T cells. Study results and limitations: Repertoires from thymus and blood appeared to show biased V and J gene usage. Highly overlapping thymic repertoires in unrelated individuals were reported by related research.

Thymic resections from corrective heart surgery supplied the tissue. The donor group consisted of healthy Finnish infants who were having corrective surgery for congenital heart defects. This TCR was recovered from a boy in the first two years of life with a congenital heart defect but otherwise immunologically healthy. Sequenced input: thymus tissue. The chain uses TRBV4-1 and TRBJ2-7; D may be TRBD1 or TRBD2 (6 bases each). The CDR3 nucleotides are TGCGCCAGCAGCCCAACAGGGAGGGAGCAGTACTTC. It translates to CASSPTGREQYF.